This TCR beta chain comes out of a study of cytomegalovirus exposure and HLA in healthy donors. Study as a whole: The platform used for the 120 or so validation repertoires matched that of the approximately 710 first-cohort repertoires, a later analysis reported. Findings of the study overall: Cytomegalovirus status was reportedly diagnosed by the classifier with high sensitivity and specificity. In vitro testing confirmed a few CMV-associated chains as specific for CMV antigens.

Details on this clone: What it binds is not known.

The assay was immunoSEQ multiplex PCR, and TCRdb's table has in-frame clones only and misses some. The data show 150,000 to 200,000 clones, roughly 96% seen once. This CDR3 region has 14 residues. In germline, CDR1 is SGHTS, CDR2 YDEGEE. V lost 4 bases to trimming and J lost 0 bases; unmatched junction nucleotides: 3. The sequence was collected from a woman aged 18 to 35 in good health and CMV-seronegative. This rearrangement joins TRBV5-8 to TRBJ1-1, with 7 bases fitting TRBD1. Source material: PBMCs. The CDR3 nucleotides read TGTGCCAGCAGCCGGGGACAGCTGAACACTGAAGCTTTCTTT. Encoded protein: CASSRGQLNTEAFF.